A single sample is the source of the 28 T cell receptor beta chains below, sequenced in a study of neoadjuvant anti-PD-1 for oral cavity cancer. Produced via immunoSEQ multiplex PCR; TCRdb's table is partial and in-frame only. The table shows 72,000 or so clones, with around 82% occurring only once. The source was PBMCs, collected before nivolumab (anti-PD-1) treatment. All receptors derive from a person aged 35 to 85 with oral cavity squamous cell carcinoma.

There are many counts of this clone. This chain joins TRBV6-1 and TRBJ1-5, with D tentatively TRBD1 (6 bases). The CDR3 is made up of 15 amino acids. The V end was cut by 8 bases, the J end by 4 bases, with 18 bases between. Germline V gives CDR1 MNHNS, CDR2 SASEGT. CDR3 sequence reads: CASVGQTGINQPQHF. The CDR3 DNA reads TGTGCCAGCGTAGGCCAGACAGGAATTAATCAGCCCCAGCATTTT.

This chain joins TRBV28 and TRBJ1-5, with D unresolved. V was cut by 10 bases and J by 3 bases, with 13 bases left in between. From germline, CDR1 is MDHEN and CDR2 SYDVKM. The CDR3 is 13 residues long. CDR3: CAIQNGNNQPQHF. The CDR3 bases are TGTGCCATCCAGAACGGCAACAATCAGCCCCAGCATTTT.

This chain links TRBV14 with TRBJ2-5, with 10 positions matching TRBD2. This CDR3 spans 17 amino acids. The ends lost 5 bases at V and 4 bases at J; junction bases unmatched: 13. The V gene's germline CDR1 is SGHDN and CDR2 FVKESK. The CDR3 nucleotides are TGTGCCAGCAGCTTACGATCAACTAGCGGGGTAAGAGAGACCCAGTACTTC. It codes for CASSLRSTSGVRETQYF. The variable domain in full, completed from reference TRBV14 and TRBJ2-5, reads EAGVTQFPSHSVIEKGQTVTLRCDPISGHDNLYWYRRVMGKEIKFLLHFVKESKQDESGMPNNRFLAERTGGTYSTLKVQPAELEDSGVYFCASSLRSTSGVRETQYFGPGTRLLVL.

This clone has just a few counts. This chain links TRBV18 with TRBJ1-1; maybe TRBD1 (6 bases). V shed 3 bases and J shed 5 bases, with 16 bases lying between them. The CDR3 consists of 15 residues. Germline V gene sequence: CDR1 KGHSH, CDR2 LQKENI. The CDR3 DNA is TGTGCCAGCTCACCGAACACAGGGAGAGGGACTGAAGCTTTCTTT. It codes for CASSPNTGRGTEAFF.

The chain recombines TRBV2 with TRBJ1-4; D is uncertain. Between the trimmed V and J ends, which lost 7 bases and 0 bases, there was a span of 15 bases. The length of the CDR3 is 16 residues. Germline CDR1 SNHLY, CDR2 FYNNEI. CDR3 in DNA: TGTGCCAGCAAGGACCGGTCCAGAGCAACTAATGAAAAACTGTTTTTT. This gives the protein CASKDRSRATNEKLFF.

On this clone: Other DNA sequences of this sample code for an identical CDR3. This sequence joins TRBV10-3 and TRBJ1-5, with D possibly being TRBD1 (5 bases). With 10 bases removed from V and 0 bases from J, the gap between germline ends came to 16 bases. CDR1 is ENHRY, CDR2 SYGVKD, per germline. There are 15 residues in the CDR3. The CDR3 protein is CATGEQAYSNQPQHF. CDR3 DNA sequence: TGTGCCACAGGAGAACAGGCATATAGCAATCAGCCCCAGCATTTT.

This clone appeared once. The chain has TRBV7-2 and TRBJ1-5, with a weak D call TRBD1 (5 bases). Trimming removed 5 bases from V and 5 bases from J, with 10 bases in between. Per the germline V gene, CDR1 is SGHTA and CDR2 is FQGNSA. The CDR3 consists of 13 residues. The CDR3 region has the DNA TGTGCCAGCAGCCCCAGGGTAGATCAGCCCCAGCATTTT. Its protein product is CASSPRVDQPQHF.

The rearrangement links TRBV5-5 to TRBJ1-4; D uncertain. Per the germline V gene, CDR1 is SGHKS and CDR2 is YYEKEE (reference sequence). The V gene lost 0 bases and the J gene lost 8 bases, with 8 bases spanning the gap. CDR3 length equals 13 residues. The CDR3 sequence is CASSLAGSEKLFF. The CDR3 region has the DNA TGTGCCAGCAGCTTGGCAGGCAGCGAAAAACTGTTTTTT.

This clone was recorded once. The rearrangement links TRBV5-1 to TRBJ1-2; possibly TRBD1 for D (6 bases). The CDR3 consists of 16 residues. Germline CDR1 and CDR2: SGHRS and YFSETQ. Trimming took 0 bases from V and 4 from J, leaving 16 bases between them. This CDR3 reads CASSLDPDRPGYGYTF. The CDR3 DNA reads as TGCGCCAGCAGCTTGGATCCTGACAGGCCCGGCTATGGCTACACCTTC.

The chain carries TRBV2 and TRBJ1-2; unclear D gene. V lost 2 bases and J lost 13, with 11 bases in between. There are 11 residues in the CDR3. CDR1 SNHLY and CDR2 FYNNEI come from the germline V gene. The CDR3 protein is CASSESRIGTF. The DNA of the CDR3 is TGTGCCAGCAGTGAATCTAGGATTGGCACCTTC.

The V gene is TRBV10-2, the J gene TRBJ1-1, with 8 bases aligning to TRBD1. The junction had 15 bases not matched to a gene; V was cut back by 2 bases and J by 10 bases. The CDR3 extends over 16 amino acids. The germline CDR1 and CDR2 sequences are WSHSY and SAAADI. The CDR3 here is CASSEPGAGGGMGAFF. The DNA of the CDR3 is TGCGCCAGCAGTGAGCCCGGGGCAGGGGGCGGAATGGGAGCTTTCTTT.

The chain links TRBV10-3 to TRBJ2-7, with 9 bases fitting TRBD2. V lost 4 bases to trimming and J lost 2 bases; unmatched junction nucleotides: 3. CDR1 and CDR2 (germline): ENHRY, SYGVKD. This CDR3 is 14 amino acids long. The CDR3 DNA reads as TGTGCCATCAGTGGGCTAGCGGGGACCTACGAGCAGTACTTC. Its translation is CAISGLAGTYEQYF.

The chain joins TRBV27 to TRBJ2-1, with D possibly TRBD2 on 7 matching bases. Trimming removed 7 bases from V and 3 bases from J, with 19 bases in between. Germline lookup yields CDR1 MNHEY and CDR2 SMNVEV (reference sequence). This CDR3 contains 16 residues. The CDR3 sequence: CASTPEGGYIYNEQFF. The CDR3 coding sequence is TGTGCCAGCACCCCAGAGGGGGGGTACATCTACAATGAGCAGTTCTTC.

The CDR3 spells CASSRGTARLTKNTEAFF. In DNA form, the CDR3 reads TGTGCCAGCAGCCGGGGGACAGCGAGACTTACTAAGAACACTGAAGCTTTCTTT. V gene TRBV5-5 combines with J gene TRBJ1-1; 7 bases align to TRBD1. This CDR3 contains 18 residues. V gave up 4 bases and J gave up 1 base; unmatched junction bases: 16. The germline V gene encodes CDR1 SGHKS and CDR2 YYEKEE (reference sequence).

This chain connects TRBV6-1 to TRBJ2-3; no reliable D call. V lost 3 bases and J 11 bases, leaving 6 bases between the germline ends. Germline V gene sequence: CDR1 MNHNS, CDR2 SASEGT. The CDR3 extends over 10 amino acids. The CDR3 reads CASSDRLQYF. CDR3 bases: TGTGCCAGCAGTGACAGATTGCAGTATTTT.

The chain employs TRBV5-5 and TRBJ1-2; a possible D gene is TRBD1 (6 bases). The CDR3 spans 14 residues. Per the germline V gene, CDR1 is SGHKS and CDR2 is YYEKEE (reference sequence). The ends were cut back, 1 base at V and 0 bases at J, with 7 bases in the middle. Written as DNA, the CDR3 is TGTGCCAGCAGCTTGACAGGGTCTAACTATGGCTACACCTTC. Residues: CASSLTGSNYGYTF.

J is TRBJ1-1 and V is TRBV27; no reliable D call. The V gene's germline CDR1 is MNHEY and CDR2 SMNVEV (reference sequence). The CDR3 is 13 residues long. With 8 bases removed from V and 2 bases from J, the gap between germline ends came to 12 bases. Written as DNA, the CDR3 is TGTGCCAGCTACGAAAGTTACAACACTGAAGCTTTCTTT. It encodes CASYESYNTEAFF.

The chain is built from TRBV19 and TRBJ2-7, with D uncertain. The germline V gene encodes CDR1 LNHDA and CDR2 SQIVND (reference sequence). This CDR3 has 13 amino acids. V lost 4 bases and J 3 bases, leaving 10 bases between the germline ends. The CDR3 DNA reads TGTGCCAGTAGTAACGGCCCTGGCTACGAGCAGTACTTC. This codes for CASSNGPGYEQYF.

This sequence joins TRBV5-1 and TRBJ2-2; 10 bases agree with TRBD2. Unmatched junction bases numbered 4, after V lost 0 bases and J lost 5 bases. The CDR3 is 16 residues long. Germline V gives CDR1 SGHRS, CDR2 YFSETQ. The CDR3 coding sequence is TGCGCCAGCAGCTTGGAAGCGGGAGGGTTGACCGGGGAGCTGTTTTTT. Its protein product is CASSLEAGGLTGELFF.

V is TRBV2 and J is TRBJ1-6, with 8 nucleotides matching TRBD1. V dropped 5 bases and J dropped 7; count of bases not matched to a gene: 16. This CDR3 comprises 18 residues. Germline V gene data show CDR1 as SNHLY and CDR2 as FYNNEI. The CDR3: CASSKVPPQGVRNSPLHF. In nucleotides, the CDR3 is TGTGCCAGCAGTAAGGTACCCCCACAGGGGGTCCGGAATTCACCCCTCCACTTT.

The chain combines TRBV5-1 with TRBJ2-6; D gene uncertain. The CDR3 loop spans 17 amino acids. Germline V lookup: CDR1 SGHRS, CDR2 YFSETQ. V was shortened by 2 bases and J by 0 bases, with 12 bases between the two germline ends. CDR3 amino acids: CASSFTPQYSGANVLTF. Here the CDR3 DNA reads TGCGCCAGCAGCTTTACCCCCCAGTACTCTGGGGCCAACGTCCTGACTTTC.

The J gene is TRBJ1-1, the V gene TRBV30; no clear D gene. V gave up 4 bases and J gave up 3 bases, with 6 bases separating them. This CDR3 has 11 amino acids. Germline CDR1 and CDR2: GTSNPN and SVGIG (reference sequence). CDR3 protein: CAWTRDTEAFF. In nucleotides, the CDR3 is TGTGCCTGGACCCGGGACACTGAAGCTTTCTTT.

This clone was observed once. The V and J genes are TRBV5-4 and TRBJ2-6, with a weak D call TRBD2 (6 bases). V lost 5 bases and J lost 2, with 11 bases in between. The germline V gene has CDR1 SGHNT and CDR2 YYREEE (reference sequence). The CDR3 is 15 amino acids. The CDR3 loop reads CASRPGGTGANVLTF. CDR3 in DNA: TGTGCCAGCAGACCCGGGGGTACTGGGGCCAACGTCCTGACTTTC.

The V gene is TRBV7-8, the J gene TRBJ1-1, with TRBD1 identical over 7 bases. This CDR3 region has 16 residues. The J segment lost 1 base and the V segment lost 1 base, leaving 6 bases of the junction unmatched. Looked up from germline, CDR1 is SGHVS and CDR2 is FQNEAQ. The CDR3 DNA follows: TGTGCCAGCAGCTTAGAGGGGGCCGTTTCGAACACTGAAGCTTTCTTT. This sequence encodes CASSLEGAVSNTEAFF.

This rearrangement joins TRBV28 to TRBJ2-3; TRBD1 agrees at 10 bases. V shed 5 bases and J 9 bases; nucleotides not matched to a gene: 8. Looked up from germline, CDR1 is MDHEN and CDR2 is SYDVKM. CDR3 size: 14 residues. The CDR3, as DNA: TGTGCCAGCAGTCCGGGGACAGGGGAGAGGACGCAGTATTTT. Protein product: CASSPGTGERTQYF.

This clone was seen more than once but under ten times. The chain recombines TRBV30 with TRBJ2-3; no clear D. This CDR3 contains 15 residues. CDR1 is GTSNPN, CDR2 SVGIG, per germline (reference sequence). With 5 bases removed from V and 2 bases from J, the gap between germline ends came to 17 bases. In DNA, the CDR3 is TGTGCCTGGTCCGGGCGGAACTACTACACAGATACGCAGTATTTT. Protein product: CAWSGRNYYTDTQYF. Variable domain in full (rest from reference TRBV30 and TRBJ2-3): SQTIHQWPATLVQPVGSPLSLECTVEGTSNPNLYWYRQAAGRGLQLLFYSVGIGQISSEVPQNLSASRPQDRQFILSSKKLLLSDSGFYLCAWSGRNYYTDTQYFGPGTRLTVL.

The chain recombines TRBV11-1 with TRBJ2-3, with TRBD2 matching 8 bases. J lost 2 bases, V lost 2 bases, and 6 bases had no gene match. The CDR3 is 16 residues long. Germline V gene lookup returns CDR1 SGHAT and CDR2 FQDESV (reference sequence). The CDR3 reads CASSLRLAGPTDTQYF. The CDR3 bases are TGTGCCAGCAGCTTAAGGTTAGCGGGACCCACAGATACGCAGTATTTT. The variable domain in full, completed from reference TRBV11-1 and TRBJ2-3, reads EAEVAQSPRYKITEKSQAVAFWCDPISGHATLYWYRQILGQGPELLVQFQDESVVDDSQLPKDRFSAERLKGVDSTLKIQPAELGDSAMYLCASSLRLAGPTDTQYFGPGTRLTVL.

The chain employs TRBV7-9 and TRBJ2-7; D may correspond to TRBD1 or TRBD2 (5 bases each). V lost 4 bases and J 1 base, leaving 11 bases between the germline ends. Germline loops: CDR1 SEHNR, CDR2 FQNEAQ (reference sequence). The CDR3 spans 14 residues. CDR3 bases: TGTGCCAGCAGCTCGGGACGCGGGTCCTACGAGCAGTACTTC. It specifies CASSSGRGSYEQYF.